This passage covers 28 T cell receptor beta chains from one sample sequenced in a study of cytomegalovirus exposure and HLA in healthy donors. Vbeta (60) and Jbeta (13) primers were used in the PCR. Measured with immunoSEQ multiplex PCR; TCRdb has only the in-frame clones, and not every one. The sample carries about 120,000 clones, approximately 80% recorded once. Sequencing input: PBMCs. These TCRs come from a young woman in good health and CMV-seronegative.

The CDR3 spells CASSLGGGRQETQYF. CDR3 sequence (DNA): TGTGCCAGCAGCTTGGGGGGAGGGCGGCAAGAGACCCAGTACTTC. This chain links TRBV5-4 with TRBJ2-5, with TRBD2 identical over 7 bases. The CDR3 length is 15 residues. J lost 2 bases, V lost 0 bases, and 4 bases had no gene match. Germline V gene data show CDR1 as SGHNT and CDR2 as YYREEE (reference sequence).

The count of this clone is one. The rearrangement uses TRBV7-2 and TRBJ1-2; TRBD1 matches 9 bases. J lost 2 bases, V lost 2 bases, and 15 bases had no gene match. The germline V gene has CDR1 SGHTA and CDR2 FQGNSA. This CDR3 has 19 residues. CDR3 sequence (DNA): TGTGCCAGCAGCTTAATCGGAGGCCCTCCCGGGACAGGGAACTATGGCTACACCTTC. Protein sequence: CASSLIGGPPGTGNYGYTF.

The CDR3 here is CASSPAAGANNEQFF. The CDR3 nucleotides read TGTGCCAGTAGCCCGGCGGCGGGGGCTAACAATGAGCAGTTCTTC. The V call is TRBV19, the J call TRBJ2-1; D may be TRBD2 (7 bases). V was trimmed by 6 bases and J by 5 bases, leaving 17 bases between them. CDR1 and CDR2 (germline): LNHDA, SQIVND (reference sequence). The CDR3 extends over 15 amino acids.

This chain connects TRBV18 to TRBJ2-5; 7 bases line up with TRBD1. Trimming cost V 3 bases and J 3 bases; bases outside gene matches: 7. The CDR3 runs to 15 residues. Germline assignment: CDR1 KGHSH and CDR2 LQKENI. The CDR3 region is CASSPGQEVEETQYF. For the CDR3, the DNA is TGTGCCAGCTCACCCGGACAGGAAGTAGAAGAGACCCAGTACTTC.

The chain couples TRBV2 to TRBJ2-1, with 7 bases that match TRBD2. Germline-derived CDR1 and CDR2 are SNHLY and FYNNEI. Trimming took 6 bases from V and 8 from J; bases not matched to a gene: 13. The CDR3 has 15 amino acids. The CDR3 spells CASRELAGQRDEQFF. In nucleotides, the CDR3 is TGTGCCAGCAGGGAGTTAGCGGGTCAAAGGGATGAGCAGTTCTTC.

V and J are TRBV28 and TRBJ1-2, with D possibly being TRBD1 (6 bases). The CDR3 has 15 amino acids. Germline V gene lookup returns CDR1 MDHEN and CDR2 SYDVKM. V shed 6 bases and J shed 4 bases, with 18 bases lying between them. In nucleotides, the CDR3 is TGTGCCAGCAGCTCGACCGGACAGTCCATCTATGGCTACACCTTC. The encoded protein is CASSSTGQSIYGYTF.

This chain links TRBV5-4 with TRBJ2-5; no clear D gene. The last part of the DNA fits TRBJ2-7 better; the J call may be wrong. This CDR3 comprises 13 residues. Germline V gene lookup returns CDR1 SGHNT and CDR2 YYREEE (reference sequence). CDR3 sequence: CASSYGSSYEQYF. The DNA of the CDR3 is TGTGCCAGCAGCTACGGGTCCTCCTACGAGCAGTACTTC.

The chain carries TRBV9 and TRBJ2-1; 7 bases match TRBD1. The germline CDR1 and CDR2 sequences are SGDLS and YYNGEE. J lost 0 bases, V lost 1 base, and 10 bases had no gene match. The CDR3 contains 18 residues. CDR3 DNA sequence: TGTGCCAGCAGCGTACCTCGGGGACAGCGAAGCTCCTACAATGAGCAGTTCTTC. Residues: CASSVPRGQRSSYNEQFF.

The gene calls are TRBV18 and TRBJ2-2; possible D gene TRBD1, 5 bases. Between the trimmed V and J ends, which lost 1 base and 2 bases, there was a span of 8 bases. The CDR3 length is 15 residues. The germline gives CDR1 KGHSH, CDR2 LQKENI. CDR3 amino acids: CASSPRRENTGELFF. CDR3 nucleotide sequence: TGTGCCAGCTCACCACGCAGGGAAAACACCGGGGAGCTGTTTTTT. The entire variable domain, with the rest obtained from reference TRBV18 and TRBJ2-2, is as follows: NAGVMQNPRHLVRRRGQEARLRCSPMKGHSHVYWYRQLPEEGLKFMVYLQKENIIDESGMPKERFSAEFPKEGPSILRIQQVVRGDSAAYFCASSPRRENTGELFFGEGSRLTVL.

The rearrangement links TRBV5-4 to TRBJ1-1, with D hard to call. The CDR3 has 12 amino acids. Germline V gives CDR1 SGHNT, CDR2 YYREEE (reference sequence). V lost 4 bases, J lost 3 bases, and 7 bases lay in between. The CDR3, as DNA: TGTGCCAGCAGCCTCCGGGACACTGAAGCTTTCTTT. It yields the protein CASSLRDTEAFF.

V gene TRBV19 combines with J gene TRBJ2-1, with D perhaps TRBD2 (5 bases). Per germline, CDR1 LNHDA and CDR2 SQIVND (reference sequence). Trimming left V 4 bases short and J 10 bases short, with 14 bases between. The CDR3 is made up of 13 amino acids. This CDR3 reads CASSNVEASEQFF. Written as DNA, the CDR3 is TGTGCCAGTAGTAATGTGGAGGCTAGCGAGCAGTTCTTC.

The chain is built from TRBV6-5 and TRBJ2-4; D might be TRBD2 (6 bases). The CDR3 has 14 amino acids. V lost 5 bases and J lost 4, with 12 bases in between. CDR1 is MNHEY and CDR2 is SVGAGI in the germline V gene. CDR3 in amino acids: CASSPGTGKNIQYF. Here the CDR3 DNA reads TGTGCCAGCAGTCCGGGGACTGGGAAAAACATTCAGTACTTC.

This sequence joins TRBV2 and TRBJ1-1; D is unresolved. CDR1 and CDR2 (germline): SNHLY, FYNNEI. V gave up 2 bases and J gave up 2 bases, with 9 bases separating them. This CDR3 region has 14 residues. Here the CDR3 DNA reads TGTGCCAGCAGTGAAATGGCAGGAAACACTGAAGCTTTCTTT. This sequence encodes CASSEMAGNTEAFF.

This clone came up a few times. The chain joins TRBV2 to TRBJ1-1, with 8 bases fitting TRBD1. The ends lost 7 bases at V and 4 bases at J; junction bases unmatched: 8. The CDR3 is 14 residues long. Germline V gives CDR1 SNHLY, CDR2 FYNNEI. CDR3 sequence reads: CASIQEQGGTEAFF. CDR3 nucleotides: TGTGCCAGCATACAGGAACAGGGGGGCACTGAAGCTTTCTTT. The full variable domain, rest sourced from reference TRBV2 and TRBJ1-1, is EPEVTQTPSHQVTQMGQEVILRCVPISNHLYFYWYRQILGQKVEFLVSFYNNEISEKSEIFDDQFSVERPDGSNFTLKIRSTKLEDSAMYFCASIQEQGGTEAFFGQGTRLTVV.

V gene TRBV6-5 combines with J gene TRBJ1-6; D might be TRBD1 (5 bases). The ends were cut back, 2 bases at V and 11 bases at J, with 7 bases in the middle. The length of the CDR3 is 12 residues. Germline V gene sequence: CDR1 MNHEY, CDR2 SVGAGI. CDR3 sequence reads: CASSYKGPPLHF. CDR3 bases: TGTGCCAGCAGTTACAAGGGGCCACCCCTCCACTTT.

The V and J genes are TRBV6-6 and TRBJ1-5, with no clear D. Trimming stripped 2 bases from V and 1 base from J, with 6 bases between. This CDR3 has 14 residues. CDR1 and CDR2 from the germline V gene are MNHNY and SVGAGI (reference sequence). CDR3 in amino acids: CASSYDRSNQPQHF. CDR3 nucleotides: TGTGCCAGCAGTTACGATCGGAGCAATCAGCCCCAGCATTTT.

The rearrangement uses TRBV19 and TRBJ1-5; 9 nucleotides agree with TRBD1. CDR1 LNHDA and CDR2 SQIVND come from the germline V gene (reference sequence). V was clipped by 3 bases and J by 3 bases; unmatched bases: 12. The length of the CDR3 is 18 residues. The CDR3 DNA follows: TGTGCCAGTAGTATCGCGGGACAGGGAGGAGCCTACAATCAGCCCCAGCATTTT. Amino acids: CASSIAGQGGAYNQPQHF. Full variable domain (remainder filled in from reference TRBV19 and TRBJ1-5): DGGITQSPKYLFRKEGQNVTLSCEQNLNHDAMYWYRQDPGQGLRLIYYSQIVNDFQKGDIAEGYSVSREKKESFPLTVTSAQKNPTAFYLCASSIAGQGGAYNQPQHFGDGTRLSIL.

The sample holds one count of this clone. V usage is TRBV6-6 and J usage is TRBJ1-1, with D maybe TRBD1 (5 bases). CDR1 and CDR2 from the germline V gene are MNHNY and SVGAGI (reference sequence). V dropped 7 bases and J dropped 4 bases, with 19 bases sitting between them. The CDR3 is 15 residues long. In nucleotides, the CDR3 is TGTGCCAGCACCCCCCGAAGGGGTGGGGTCACTGAAGCTTTCTTT. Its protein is CASTPRRGGVTEAFF.

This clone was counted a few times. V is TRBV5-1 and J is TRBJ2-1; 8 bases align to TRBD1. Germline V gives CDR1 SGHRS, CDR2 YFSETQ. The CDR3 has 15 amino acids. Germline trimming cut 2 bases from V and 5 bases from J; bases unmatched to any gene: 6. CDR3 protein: CASSLTDRANNEQFF. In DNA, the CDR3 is TGCGCCAGCAGCTTAACGGACAGGGCTAACAATGAGCAGTTCTTC.

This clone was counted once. The DNA for the CDR3 is TGTGCCAGCAGCCCGGGGGGGTATCTTGGCTACACCTTC. Translating it yields CASSPGGYLGYTF. The chain carries TRBV6-5 and TRBJ1-2, with a tentative D call TRBD1 (5 bases). This CDR3 spans 13 amino acids. Germline CDR1 reads MNHEY; CDR2 reads SVGAGI. With 6 bases removed from V and 7 bases from J, the gap between germline ends came to 15 bases.

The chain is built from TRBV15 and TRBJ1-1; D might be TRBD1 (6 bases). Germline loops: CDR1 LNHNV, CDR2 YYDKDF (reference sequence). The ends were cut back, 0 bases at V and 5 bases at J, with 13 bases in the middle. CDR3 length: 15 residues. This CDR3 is CATSRDVGTSTEAFF. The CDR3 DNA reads TGTGCCACCAGCAGAGATGTAGGGACAAGTACTGAAGCTTTCTTT.

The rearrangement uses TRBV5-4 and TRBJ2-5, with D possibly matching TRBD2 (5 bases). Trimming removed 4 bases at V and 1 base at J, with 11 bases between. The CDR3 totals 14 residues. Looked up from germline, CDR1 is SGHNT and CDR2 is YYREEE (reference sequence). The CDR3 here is CASSKDGVQETQYF. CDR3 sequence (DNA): TGTGCCAGCAGCAAGGACGGGGTCCAAGAGACCCAGTACTTC.

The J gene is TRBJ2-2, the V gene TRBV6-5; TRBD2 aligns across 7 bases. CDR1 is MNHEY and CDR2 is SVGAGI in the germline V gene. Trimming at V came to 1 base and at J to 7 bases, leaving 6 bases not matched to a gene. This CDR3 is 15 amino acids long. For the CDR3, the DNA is TGTGCCAGCAGTTACTGGGAGACTAGCATCGGGGAGCTGTTTTTT. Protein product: CASSYWETSIGELFF.

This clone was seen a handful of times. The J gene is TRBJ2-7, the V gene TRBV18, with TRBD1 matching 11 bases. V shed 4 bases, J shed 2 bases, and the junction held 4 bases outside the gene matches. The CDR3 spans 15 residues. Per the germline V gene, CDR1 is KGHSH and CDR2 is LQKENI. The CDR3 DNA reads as TGTGCCAGCTCACTCGGACAGGGGGCTACCTACGAGCAGTACTTC. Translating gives CASSLGQGATYEQYF.

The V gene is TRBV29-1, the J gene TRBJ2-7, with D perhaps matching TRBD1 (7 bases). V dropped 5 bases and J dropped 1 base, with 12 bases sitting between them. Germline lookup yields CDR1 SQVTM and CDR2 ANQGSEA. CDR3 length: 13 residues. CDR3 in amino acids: CSVSRDRSYEQYF. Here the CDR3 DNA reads TGCAGCGTTTCGCGGGACAGATCCTACGAGCAGTACTTC.

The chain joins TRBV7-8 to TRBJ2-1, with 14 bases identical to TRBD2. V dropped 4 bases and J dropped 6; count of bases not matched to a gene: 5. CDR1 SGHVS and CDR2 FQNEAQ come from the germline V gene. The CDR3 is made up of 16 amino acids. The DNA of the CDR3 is TGTGCCAGCAGCTCCCCCGGGACTAGCGGGAGCAATGAGCAGTTCTTC. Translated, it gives CASSSPGTSGSNEQFF.

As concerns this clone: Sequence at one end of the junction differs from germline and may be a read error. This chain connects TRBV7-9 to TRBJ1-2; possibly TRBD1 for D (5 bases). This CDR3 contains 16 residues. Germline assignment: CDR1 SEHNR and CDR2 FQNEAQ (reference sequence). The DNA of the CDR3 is TGTTCCAGCAGCTCAGAAGACAGTGCGACTAACTATGGCTACACCTTC. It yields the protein CSSSSEDSATNYGYTF.

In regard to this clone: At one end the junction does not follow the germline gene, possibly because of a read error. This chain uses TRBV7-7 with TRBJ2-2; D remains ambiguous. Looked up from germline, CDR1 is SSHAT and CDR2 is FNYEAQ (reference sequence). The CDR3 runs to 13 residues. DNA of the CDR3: TGTGCTAGCAGCTTAGTCCCAACCGGGGAGCTGTTTTTT. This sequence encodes CASSLVPTGELFF.